These T cell receptor beta chains were read from a single sample in a study of vaccination and CD4 T cells after COVID-19. TCRdb re-derived calls from the PCR reads in MiXCR, one entry per CDR3 protein. This repertoire shows 13,000 or so distinct CDR3 sequences, under 60% found once; its top ten account for more than 10%. These receptors have no known antigen. The material sequenced was CD4+ T cells from blood, cultured in vitro. These receptors all come from a human donor who had recovered from COVID-19. CDR3s leave out the opening cysteine and the closing phenylalanine or tryptophan.

J gene: TRBJ2-2
V gene: TRBV20-1
CDR3 protein: SAARGAYTGELF

J gene: TRBJ2-5
V gene: TRBV7-6
CDR3 protein: ASTHGGGRETQY

J gene: TRBJ1-1
V gene: TRBV12-3/TRBV12-4
CDR3 protein: ASSRQGSREAF

J gene: TRBJ2-2
V gene: TRBV6-5
CDR3 protein: ASSYSSSGIGGELF

J gene: TRBJ2-7
V gene: TRBV7-2
CDR3 protein: ASSLVLSGLSSYEQY

J gene: TRBJ2-1
V gene: TRBV6-4
CDR3 protein: ASSERENNEQF

J gene: TRBJ1-5
V gene: TRBV14
CDR3 protein: ASSQSLNQPQH

J gene: TRBJ2-5
V gene: TRBV5-4
CDR3 protein: ASSLVSGWGETQY

J gene: TRBJ2-3
V gene: TRBV7-2
CDR3 protein: ASSLVGGDTDTQY

J gene: TRBJ2-5
V gene: TRBV20-1
CDR3 protein: SAPELTSAILYQETQY

J gene: TRBJ1-2
V gene: TRBV15
CDR3 protein: ATSPGLSRRGGYT

J gene: TRBJ2-3
V gene: TRBV27
CDR3 protein: ASTGGSPDTQY

J gene: TRBJ2-5
V gene: TRBV3-1
CDR3 protein: ASSFQGGQETQY